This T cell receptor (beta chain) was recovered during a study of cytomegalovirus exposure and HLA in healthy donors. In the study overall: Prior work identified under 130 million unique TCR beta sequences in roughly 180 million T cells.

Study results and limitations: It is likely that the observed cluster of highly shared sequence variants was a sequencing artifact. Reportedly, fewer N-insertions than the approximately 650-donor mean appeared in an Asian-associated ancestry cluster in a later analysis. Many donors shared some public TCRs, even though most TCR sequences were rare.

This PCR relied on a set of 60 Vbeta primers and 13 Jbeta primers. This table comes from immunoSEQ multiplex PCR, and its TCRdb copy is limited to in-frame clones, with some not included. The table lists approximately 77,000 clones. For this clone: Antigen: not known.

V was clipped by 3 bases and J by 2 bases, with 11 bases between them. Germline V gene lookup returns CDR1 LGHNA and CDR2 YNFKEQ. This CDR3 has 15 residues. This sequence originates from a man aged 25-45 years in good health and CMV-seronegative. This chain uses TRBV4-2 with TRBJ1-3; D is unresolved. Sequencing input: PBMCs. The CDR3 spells CASSQIVSAGNTIYF. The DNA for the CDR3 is TGTGCCAGCAGCCAGATCGTCTCAGCTGGAAACACCATATATTTT.